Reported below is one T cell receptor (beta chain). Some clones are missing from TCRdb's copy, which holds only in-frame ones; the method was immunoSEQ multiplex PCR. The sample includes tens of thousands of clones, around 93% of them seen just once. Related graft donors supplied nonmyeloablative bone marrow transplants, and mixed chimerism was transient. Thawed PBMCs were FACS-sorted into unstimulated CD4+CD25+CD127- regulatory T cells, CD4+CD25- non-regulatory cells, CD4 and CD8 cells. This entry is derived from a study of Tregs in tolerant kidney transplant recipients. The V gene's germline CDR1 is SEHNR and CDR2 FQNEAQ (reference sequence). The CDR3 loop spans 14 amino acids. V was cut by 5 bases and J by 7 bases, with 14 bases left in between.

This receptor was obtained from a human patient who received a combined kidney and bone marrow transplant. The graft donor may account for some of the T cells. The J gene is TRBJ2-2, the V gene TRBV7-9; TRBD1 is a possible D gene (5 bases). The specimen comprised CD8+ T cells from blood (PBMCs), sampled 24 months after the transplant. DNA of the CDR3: TGTGCCAGCAGCCCGGACAATTCGGGCGGGGAGCTGTTTTTT. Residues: CASSPDNSGGELFF.